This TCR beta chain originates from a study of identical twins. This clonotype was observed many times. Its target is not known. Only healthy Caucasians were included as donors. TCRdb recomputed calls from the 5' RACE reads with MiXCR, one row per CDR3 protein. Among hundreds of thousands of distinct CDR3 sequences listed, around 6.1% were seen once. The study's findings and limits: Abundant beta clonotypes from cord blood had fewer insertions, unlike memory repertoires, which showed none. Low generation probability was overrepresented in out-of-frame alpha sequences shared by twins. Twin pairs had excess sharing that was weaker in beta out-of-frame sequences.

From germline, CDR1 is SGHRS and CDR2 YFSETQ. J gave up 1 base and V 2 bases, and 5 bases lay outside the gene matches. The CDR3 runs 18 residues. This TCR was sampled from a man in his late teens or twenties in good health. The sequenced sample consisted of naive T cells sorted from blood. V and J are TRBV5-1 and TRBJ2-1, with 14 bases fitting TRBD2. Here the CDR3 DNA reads TGCGCCAGCAGCTTACCCGGGACTAGCGGGAGTTCCTACAATGAGCAGTTCTTC. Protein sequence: CASSLPGTSGSSYNEQFF. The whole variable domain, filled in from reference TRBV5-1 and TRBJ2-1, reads KAGVTQTPRYLIKTRGQQVTLSCSPISGHRSVSWYQQTPGQGLQFLFEYFSETQRNKGNFPGRFSGRQFSNSRSEMNVSTLELGDSALYLCASSLPGTSGSSYNEQFFGPGTRLTVL.